This entry is about one T cell receptor beta chain. Its cognate antigen is unknown. The data belong to a study of beta chain features in type 1 diabetes. General study points: Moderately but significantly shorter TCRB CDR3s were found in Type 1 diabetes patients in all four CD4+ subsets.

Based on CD45RO/CCR7/CD25/CD127/CD95/CD27, CD4+ regulatory, stem cell-like memory, naive and central memory cells were sorted. This CDR3 is built from 13 residues. V gave up 5 bases and J gave up 5 bases, with 13 bases separating them. CDR1 and CDR2 from the germline V gene are SGHTA and FQGTGA. Reverse transcription of all isolated RNA meant that expressed TCRB transcripts were sequenced. Method: immunoSEQ multiplex PCR; TCRdb's copy keeps in-frame clones and lacks some. The data contain some 280,000 clones, around an eighth of them singletons. The origin of this receptor is a man aged 25 to 40 with type 1 diabetes. The sequenced sample consisted of naive CD4+ T cells from blood. The chain combines TRBV7-3 with TRBJ2-7; maybe TRBD2 (5 bases). The chain's CDR3 is CASSPQEGNEQYF. DNA for the CDR3: TGTGCCAGCAGCCCCCAAGAGGGCAACGAGCAGTACTTC.